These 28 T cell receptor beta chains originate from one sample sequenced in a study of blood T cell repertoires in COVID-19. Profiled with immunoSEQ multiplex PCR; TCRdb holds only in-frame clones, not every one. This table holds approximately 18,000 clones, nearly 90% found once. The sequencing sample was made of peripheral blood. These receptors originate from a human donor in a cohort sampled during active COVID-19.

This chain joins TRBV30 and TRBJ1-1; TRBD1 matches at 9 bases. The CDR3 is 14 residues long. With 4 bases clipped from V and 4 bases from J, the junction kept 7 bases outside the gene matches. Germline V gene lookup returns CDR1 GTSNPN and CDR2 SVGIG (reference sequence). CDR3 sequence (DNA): TGTGCCTGGAACCCGGGACAGGGAGGCACTGAAGCTTTCTTT. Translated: CAWNPGQGGTEAFF. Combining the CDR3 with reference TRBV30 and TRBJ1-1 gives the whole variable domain SQTIHQWPATLVQPVGSPLSLECTVEGTSNPNLYWYRQAAGRGLQLLFYSVGIGQISSEVPQNLSASRPQDRQFILSSKKLLLSDSGFYLCAWNPGQGGTEAFFGQGTRLTVV.

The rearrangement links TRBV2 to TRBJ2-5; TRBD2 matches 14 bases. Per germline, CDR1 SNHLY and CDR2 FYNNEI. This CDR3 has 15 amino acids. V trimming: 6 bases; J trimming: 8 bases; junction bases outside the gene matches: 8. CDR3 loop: CASRARTSGGSTQYF. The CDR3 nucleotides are TGTGCCAGCAGGGCCCGGACTAGCGGGGGGTCCACCCAGTACTTC.

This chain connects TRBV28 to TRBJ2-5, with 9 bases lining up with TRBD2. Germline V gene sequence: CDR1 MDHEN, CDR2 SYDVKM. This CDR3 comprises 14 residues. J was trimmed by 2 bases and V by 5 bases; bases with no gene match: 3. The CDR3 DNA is TGTGCCAGCAGTCTCAGCGGGGGGCAAGAGACCCAGTACTTC. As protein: CASSLSGGQETQYF. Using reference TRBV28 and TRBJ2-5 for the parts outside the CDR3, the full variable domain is DVKVTQSSRYLVKRTGEKVFLECVQDMDHENMFWYRQDPGLGLRLIYFSYDVKMKEKGDIPEGYSVSREKKERFSLILESASTNQTSMYLCASSLSGGQETQYFGPGTRLLVL.

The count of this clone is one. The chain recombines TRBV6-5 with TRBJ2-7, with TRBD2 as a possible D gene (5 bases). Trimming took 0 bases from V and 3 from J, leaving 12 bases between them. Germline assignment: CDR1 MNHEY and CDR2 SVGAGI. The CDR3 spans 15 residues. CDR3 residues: CASSYSPSGGYEQYF. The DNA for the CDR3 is TGTGCCAGCAGTTACTCGCCCAGCGGAGGCTACGAGCAGTACTTC.

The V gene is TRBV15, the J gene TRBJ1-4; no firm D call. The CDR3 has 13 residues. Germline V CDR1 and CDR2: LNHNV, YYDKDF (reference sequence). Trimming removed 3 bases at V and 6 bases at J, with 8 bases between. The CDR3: CATSSLRYEKLFF. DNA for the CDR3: TGTGCCACCAGCAGTCTTAGATATGAAAAACTGTTTTTT.

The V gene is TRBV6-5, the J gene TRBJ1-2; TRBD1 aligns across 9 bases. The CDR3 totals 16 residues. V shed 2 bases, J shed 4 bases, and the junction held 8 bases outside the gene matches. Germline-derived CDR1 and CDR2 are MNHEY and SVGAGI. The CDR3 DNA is TGTGCCAGCAGTTACACGACAGGGGGAGGCAGCTATGGCTACACCTTC. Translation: CASSYTTGGGSYGYTF.

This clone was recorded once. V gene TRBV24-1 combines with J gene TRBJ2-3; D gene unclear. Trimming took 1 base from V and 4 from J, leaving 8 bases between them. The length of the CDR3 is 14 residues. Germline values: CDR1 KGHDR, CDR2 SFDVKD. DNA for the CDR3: TGTGCCACCAGTGATTTTCGGAGCGCAGATACGCAGTATTTT. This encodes CATSDFRSADTQYF.

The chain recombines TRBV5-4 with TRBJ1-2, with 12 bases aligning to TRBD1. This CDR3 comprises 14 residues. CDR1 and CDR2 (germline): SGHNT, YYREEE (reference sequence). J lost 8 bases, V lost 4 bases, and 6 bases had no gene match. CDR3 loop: CASSEGQGALGYTF. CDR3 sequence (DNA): TGTGCCAGCAGCGAGGGACAGGGGGCGTTGGGCTACACCTTC.

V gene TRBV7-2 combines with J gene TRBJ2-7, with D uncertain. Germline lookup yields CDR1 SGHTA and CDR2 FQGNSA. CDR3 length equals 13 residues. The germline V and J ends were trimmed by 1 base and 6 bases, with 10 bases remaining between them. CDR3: CASSLGGVAEQYF. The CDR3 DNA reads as TGTGCCAGCAGCTTAGGTGGAGTGGCCGAGCAGTACTTC.

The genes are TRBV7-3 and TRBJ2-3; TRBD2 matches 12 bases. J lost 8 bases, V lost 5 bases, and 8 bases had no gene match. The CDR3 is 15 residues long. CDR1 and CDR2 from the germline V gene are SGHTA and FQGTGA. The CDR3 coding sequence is TGTGCCAGCAGCCTAGCGGGAGGGTATTTTGGTACGCAGTATTTT. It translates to CASSLAGGYFGTQYF.

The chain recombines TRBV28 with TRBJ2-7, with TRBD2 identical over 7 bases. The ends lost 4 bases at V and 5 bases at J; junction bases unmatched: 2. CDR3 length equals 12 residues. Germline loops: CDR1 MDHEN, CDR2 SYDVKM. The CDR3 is CASSWTSHEQYF. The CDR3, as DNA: TGTGCCAGCAGTTGGACTAGTCACGAGCAGTACTTC.

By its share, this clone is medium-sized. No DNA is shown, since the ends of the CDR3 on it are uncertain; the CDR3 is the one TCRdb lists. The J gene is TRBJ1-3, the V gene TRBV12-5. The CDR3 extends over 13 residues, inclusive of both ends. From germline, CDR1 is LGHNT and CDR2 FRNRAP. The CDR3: CASGFGEGNTIYF.

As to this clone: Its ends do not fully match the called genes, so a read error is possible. The CDR3 reads CSAIAGGSSHEQYF. The CDR3 bases are TGCAGCGCTATAGCGGGAGGATCCTCCCACGAGCAGTACTTC. This sequence joins TRBV29-1 and TRBJ2-7; TRBD2 agrees at 10 bases. This CDR3 is built from 14 residues. From germline, CDR1 is SQVTM and CDR2 ANQGSEA.

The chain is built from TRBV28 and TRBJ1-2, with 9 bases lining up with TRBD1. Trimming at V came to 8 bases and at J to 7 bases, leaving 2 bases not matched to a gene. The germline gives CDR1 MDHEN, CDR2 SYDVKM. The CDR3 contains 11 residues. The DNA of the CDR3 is TGTGCCAGCCGGGACAGGGTTGGCTACACCTTC. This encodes CASRDRVGYTF.

Here the CDR3 reads CASNLDRGGKVGTDTQYF. CDR3 DNA sequence: TGTGCCAGCAACCTGGACAGGGGTGGCAAGGTGGGGACAGATACGCAGTATTTT. The rearrangement uses TRBV2 and TRBJ2-3; 9 nucleotides line up with TRBD1. The junction had 17 bases not matched to a gene; V was cut back by 7 bases and J by 3 bases. The CDR3 consists of 18 residues. Looked up from germline, CDR1 is SNHLY and CDR2 is FYNNEI. The complete variable domain, with remaining parts taken from reference TRBV2 and TRBJ2-3, reads EPEVTQTPSHQVTQMGQEVILRCVPISNHLYFYWYRQILGQKVEFLVSFYNNEISEKSEIFDDQFSVERPDGSNFTLKIRSTKLEDSAMYFCASNLDRGGKVGTDTQYFGPGTRLTVL.

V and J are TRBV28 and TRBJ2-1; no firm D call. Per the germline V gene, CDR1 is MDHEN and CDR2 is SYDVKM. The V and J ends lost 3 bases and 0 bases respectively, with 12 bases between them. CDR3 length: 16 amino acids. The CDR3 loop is CASSFDRGYSYNEQFF. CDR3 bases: TGTGCCAGCAGTTTTGATCGAGGATACTCCTACAATGAGCAGTTCTTC.

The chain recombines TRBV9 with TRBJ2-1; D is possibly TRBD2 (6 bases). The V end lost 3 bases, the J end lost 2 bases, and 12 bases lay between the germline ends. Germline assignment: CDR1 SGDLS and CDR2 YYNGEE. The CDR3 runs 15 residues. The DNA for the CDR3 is TGTGCCAGCAGCGCTAGCGTTGGCCCCTACAATGAGCAGTTCTTC. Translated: CASSASVGPYNEQFF.

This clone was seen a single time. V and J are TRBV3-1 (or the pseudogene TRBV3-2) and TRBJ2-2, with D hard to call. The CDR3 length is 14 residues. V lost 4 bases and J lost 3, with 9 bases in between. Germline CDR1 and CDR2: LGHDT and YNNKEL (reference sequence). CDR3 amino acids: CASSPSHDTGELFF. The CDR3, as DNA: TGTGCCAGCAGCCCATCACATGACACCGGGGAGCTGTTTTTT.

The CDR3 region has the DNA TGTGCCAGCAGTCGGGGGACTGCAACCCCCCGGGAGACCCAGTACTTC. The encoded protein is CASSRGTATPRETQYF. This chain links TRBV2 with TRBJ2-5; TRBD2 might be the D (6 bases). Germline V gene lookup returns CDR1 SNHLY and CDR2 FYNNEI. The CDR3 has 16 residues. The ends were cut back, 5 bases at V and 5 bases at J, with 21 bases in the middle.

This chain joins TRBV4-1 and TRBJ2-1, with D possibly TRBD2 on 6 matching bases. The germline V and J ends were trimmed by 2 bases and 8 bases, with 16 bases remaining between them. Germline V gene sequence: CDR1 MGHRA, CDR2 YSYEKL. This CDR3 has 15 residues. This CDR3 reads CASSQFGRSRDEQFF. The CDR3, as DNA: TGCGCCAGCAGCCAATTCGGGAGAAGCAGGGATGAGCAGTTCTTC.

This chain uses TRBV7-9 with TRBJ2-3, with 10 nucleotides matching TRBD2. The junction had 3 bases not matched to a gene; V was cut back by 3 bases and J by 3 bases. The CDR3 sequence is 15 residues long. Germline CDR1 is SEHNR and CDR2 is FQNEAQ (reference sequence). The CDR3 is CASSFLAGVTDTQYF. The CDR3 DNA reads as TGTGCCAGCAGCTTCCTAGCGGGAGTGACAGATACGCAGTATTTT. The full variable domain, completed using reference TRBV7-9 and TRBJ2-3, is DTGVSQNPRHKITKRGQNVTFRCDPISEHNRLYWYRQTLGQGPEFLTYFQNEAQLEKSRLLSDRFSAERPKGSFSTLEIQRTEQGDSAMYLCASSFLAGVTDTQYFGPGTRLTVL.

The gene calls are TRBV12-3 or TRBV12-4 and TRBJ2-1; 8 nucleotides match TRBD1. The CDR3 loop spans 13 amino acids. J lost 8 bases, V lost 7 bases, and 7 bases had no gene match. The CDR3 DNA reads TGTGCCAGCATCAAGACAGGGGAGGATGAGCAGTTCTTC. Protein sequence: CASIKTGEDEQFF.

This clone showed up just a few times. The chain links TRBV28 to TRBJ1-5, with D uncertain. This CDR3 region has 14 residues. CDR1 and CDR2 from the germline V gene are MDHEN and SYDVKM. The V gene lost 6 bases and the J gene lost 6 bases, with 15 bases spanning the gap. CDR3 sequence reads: CASREHGSVQPQHF. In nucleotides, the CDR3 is TGTGCCAGCAGAGAACACGGGTCCGTTCAGCCCCAGCATTTT.

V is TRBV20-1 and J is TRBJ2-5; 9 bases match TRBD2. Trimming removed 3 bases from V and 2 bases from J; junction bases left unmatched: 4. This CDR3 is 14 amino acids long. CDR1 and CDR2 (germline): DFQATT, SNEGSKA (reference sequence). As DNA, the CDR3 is TGCAGTGCTAGTGGGACTAGCCTTCAAGAGACCCAGTACTTC. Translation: CSASGTSLQETQYF.

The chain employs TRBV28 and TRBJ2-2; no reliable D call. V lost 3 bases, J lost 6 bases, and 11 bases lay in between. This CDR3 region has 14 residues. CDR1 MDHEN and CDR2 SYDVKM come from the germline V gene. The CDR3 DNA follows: TGTGCCAGCAGTTTCGCCGCTCGGGCCGGGGAGCTGTTTTTT. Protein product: CASSFAARAGELFF.

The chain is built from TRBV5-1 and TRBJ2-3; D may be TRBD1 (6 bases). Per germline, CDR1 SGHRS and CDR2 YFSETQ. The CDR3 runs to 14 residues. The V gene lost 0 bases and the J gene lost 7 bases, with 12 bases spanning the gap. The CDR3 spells CASSLGQGMNTQYF. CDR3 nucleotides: TGCGCCAGCAGCTTGGGGCAGGGGATGAATACGCAGTATTTT.

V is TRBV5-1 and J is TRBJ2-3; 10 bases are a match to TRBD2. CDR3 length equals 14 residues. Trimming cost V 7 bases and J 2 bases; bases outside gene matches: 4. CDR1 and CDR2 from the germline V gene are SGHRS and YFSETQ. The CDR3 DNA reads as TGCGCCAGCGCACTAGCGGGGTTCACAGATACGCAGTATTTT. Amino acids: CASALAGFTDTQYF.

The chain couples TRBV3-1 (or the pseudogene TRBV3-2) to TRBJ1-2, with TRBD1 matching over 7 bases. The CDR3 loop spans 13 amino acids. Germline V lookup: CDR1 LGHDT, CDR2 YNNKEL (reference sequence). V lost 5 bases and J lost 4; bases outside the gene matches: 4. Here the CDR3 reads CASSEGQFYGYTF. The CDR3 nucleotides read TGTGCCAGCAGCGAGGGACAGTTCTATGGCTACACCTTC.